A selection of T cell receptor beta chains follows, all from one sample in a study of blood T cells in healthy people across ages. TCRdb ran MiXCR on the 5' RACE reads and lists one entry per CDR3 protein. The sample yields some 900,000 distinct CDR3 sequences, under 50% seen once. Sequenced: blood. All receptors come from a man younger than 40 in good health. The CDR3 runs from the conserved cysteine through the conserved F or W. The order of the fields is D gene, J gene, V gene, CDR3 protein. The D gene is left open where the match is weak.

- | TRBJ1-1 | TRBV28 | CASSLLAGSITEAFF
- | - | TRBV7-2 | CASSFVGVTYEQYF
- | TRBJ2-5 | TRBV20-1 | CSARDLTGRETQYF
TRBD2 | TRBJ2-1 | TRBV24-1 | CATSGLAGEHNEQFF
- | TRBJ2-6 | TRBV9 | CASSVGPASGANVLTF
- | TRBJ2-1 | TRBV6-2/TRBV6-3 | CASSYGSSRGSNEQFF
- | TRBJ2-1 | TRBV12-3/TRBV12-4 | CASSVLSSYNEQFF
TRBD1 | TRBJ1-5 | TRBV28 | CASSSPGQGRSNQPQHF
- | TRBJ1-1 | TRBV12-3/TRBV12-4 | CASTRRAFF
- | TRBJ2-1 | TRBV7-7 | CASSSGGGNEQFF
TRBD2 | TRBJ2-5 | TRBV11-2 | CASRLSGGRETQYF
- | TRBJ2-1 | TRBV4-2 | CASSQGLNVLLAEGNEQFF
- | TRBJ2-5 | TRBV5-4 | CASSLSGLALSETQYF
TRBD1 | TRBJ1-2 | TRBV7-9 | CASSPGTVTNYGYTF
TRBD1 | TRBJ1-2 | TRBV2 | CASSAGDRANYGYTF